These T cell receptor beta chains were read from a single sample in a study of T cells in Graves' hyperthyroidism and ophthalmopathy. TCRdb reprocessed the multiplex PCR reads with MiXCR, giving one entry per CDR3 protein. The table includes 50,000 to 55,000 distinct CDR3 sequences, approximately 48% detected once. Sequenced: blood. These receptors came from a woman aged 50 to 65 with Graves' ophthalmopathy. Each CDR3 is given with its conserved first and last residue. D genes are given only for firm matches. Clone size is shown for a subset of rows, as once, few, many or a class of expanded clone.

abundance: many; d_gene: TRBD2; j_gene: TRBJ2-7; v_gene: TRBV12-3/TRBV12-4; CDR3aa: CASSSTSGSSYEQYF; CDR3nt: TGTGCCAGCAGTTCTACTAGCGGGAGCTCCTACGAGCAGTACTTC
abundance: many; d_gene: TRBD1; j_gene: TRBJ2-3; v_gene: TRBV20-1; CDR3aa: CSASWGQGALKRGDTQYF; CDR3nt: TGCAGTGCTAGTTGGGGACAGGGGGCGCTGAAACGGGGAGATACGCAGTATTTT
abundance: few; d_gene: .; j_gene: TRBJ2-7; v_gene: TRBV27; CDR3aa: CASSLFGEHGSEQYF; CDR3nt: TGTGCCAGCAGTTTATTCGGGGAACACGGGTCCGAGCAGTACTTC
abundance: .; d_gene: .; j_gene: TRBJ1-1; v_gene: TRBV5-1; CDR3aa: CASSPGAQGNTEAFF; CDR3nt: TGCGCCAGCAGCCCCGGGGCGCAAGGGAACACTGAAGCTTTCTTT
abundance: many; d_gene: .; j_gene: TRBJ2-3; v_gene: TRBV7-2; CDR3aa: CASRPSDLAQYF; CDR3nt: TGTGCCAGCAGGCCCTCCGACCTAGCGCAGTATTTT
abundance: .; d_gene: TRBD2; j_gene: TRBJ2-5; v_gene: TRBV24-1; CDR3aa: CATSDPEGSGIETQYF; CDR3nt: TGTGCCACCAGTGACCCGGAGGGTAGCGGGATAGAGACCCAGTACTTC
abundance: .; d_gene: .; j_gene: TRBJ1-5; v_gene: TRBV30; CDR3aa: CAWSKGSAQPQHF; CDR3nt: TGTGCCTGGAGTAAGGGCTCGGCCCAGCCCCAGCATTTT
abundance: many; d_gene: TRBD2; j_gene: TRBJ2-5; v_gene: TRBV11-2; CDR3aa: CASSPPGGGWGETQYF; CDR3nt: TGTGCCAGCAGCCCCCCCGGGGGGGGATGGGGGGAGACCCAGTACTTC
abundance: .; d_gene: .; j_gene: TRBJ2-3; v_gene: TRBV9; CDR3aa: CASSVVAEIYNEQYF; CDR3nt: TGTGCCAGCAGCGTAGTAGCGGAAATCTACAATGAGCAGTATTTT
abundance: medium-sized; d_gene: .; j_gene: TRBJ2-5; v_gene: TRBV7-7; CDR3aa: CASSFGQQETQYF; CDR3nt: TGTGCTAGCAGCTTTGGGCAGCAAGAGACCCAGTACTTC
abundance: .; d_gene: .; j_gene: TRBJ1-6; v_gene: TRBV10-3; CDR3aa: CAISEGSPLHF; CDR3nt: TGTGCCATCAGTGAGGGTTCACCCCTCCACTTT
abundance: many; d_gene: TRBD1; j_gene: TRBJ2-1; v_gene: TRBV9; CDR3aa: CASSVETGGHNEQFF; CDR3nt: TGTGCCAGCAGCGTTGAGACAGGGGGCCACAATGAGCAGTTCTTC
abundance: .; d_gene: .; j_gene: TRBJ1-1; v_gene: TRBV9; CDR3aa: CASSVVGSNTDALF; CDR3nt: TGTGCCAGCAGCGTAGTCGGCAGTAACACTGATGCTCTCTTT
abundance: many; d_gene: TRBD1; j_gene: TRBJ2-2; v_gene: TRBV4-3; CDR3aa: CASSRTVGGVTGELFF; CDR3nt: TGCGCCAGCAGCCGCACCGTAGGGGGCGTCACCGGGGAGCTGTTTTTT
abundance: .; d_gene: .; j_gene: TRBJ1-1; v_gene: TRBV30; CDR3aa: CAWSRQGITEAFF; CDR3nt: TGTGCCTGGAGCAGGCAGGGTATCACTGAAGCTTTCTTT
abundance: .; d_gene: .; j_gene: TRBJ2-3; v_gene: TRBV2; CDR3aa: CASSWDWEHDTQYF; CDR3nt: TGTGCCAGCAGCTGGGACTGGGAGCATGATACGCAGTATTTT
abundance: .; d_gene: .; j_gene: TRBJ2-7; v_gene: TRBV14; CDR3aa: CASRSNSYEQYF; CDR3nt: TGTGCCAGCCGGAGCAACTCCTACGAGCAGTACTTC
abundance: .; d_gene: .; j_gene: TRBJ2-7; v_gene: TRBV27; CDR3aa: CASRDSYEQYF; CDR3nt: TGTGCCAGCAGGGACAGCTACGAGCAGTACTTC
abundance: many; d_gene: .; j_gene: TRBJ2-5; v_gene: TRBV5-4; CDR3aa: CASMTQGQETQYF; CDR3nt: TGTGCCAGCATGACCCAGGGGCAAGAGACCCAGTACTTC
abundance: once; d_gene: TRBD1; j_gene: TRBJ1-4; v_gene: TRBV19; CDR3aa: CASSTTTGTSTEKLFF; CDR3nt: TGTGCCAGTAGTACTACGACAGGGACGTCCACCGAAAAACTGTTTTTT
abundance: many; d_gene: .; j_gene: TRBJ1-2; v_gene: TRBV19; CDR3aa: CASSITGNWGGYTF; CDR3nt: TGTGCCAGTAGTATTACCGGGAACTGGGGTGGCTACACCTTC
abundance: once; d_gene: TRBD2; j_gene: TRBJ2-1; v_gene: TRBV10-2; CDR3aa: CASSDWASGKVNEQFF; CDR3nt: TGCGCCAGCAGTGATTGGGCCAGCGGGAAGGTAAATGAGCAGTTCTTC
abundance: medium-sized; d_gene: .; j_gene: TRBJ2-1; v_gene: TRBV9; CDR3aa: CASSVGNNEQFF; CDR3nt: TGTGCCAGCAGCGTAGGTAACAATGAGCAGTTCTTC
abundance: .; d_gene: TRBD1; j_gene: TRBJ1-6; v_gene: TRBV10-3; CDR3aa: CAISESARGQYNSPLHF; CDR3nt: TGTGCCATCAGTGAGTCGGCCAGGGGGCAATATAATTCACCCCTCCACTTT
abundance: many; d_gene: .; j_gene: TRBJ2-1; v_gene: TRBV6-1; CDR3aa: CASSADKTYNEQFF; CDR3nt: TGTGCCAGCAGTGCTGACAAGACCTACAATGAGCAGTTCTTC
abundance: .; d_gene: TRBD2; j_gene: TRBJ2-7; v_gene: TRBV7-2; CDR3aa: CASSEPSGSYEQYF; CDR3nt: TGTGCCAGCAGCGAACCTAGCGGGAGTTACGAGCAGTACTTC
abundance: .; d_gene: TRBD1; j_gene: TRBJ2-2; v_gene: TRBV25-1; CDR3aa: CASRHPGQDTGELFF; CDR3nt: TGTGCCAGCAGACACCCGGGACAGGACACCGGGGAGCTGTTTTTT
abundance: .; d_gene: TRBD1; j_gene: TRBJ1-1; v_gene: TRBV5-8; CDR3aa: CASSRGGYRGTEAFF; CDR3nt: TGTGCCAGCAGCCGGGGGGGGTACAGGGGGACTGAAGCTTTCTTT
abundance: once; d_gene: TRBD1; j_gene: TRBJ2-7; v_gene: TRBV2; CDR3aa: CASSGDRGSYEQYF; CDR3nt: TGTGCCAGCAGTGGGGACAGGGGCTCCTACGAGCAGTACTTC
abundance: many; d_gene: .; j_gene: TRBJ1-5; v_gene: TRBV19; CDR3aa: CASSMLRNNQPQHF; CDR3nt: TGTGCCAGTAGTATGCTGCGAAACAATCAGCCCCAGCATTTT
abundance: many; d_gene: TRBD1; j_gene: TRBJ2-7; v_gene: TRBV5-1; CDR3aa: CASSLAGTASYEQYF; CDR3nt: TGCGCCAGCAGCTTGGCCGGGACAGCCAGCTACGAGCAGTACTTC
abundance: many; d_gene: .; j_gene: TRBJ1-1; v_gene: TRBV6-1; CDR3aa: CASSTRDVNTEAFF; CDR3nt: TGTGCCAGCAGTACTCGGGATGTAAACACTGAAGCTTTCTTT
abundance: many; d_gene: TRBD1; j_gene: TRBJ1-1; v_gene: TRBV6-1; CDR3aa: CASRMTGDTEAFF; CDR3nt: TGTGCCAGCAGGATGACAGGGGACACTGAAGCTTTCTTT
abundance: once; d_gene: TRBD1; j_gene: TRBJ1-1; v_gene: TRBV7-6; CDR3aa: CASIGTGMNTEAFF; CDR3nt: TGTGCCAGCATAGGGACAGGGATGAACACTGAAGCTTTCTTT
abundance: .; d_gene: .; j_gene: TRBJ1-5; v_gene: TRBV19; CDR3aa: CAGSDRSGYNQPQHF; CDR3nt: TGTGCCGGTAGCGATCGGTCCGGTTACAATCAGCCCCAGCATTTT
abundance: .; d_gene: .; j_gene: TRBJ2-7; v_gene: TRBV7-2; CDR3aa: CASRQPSSYEQYF; CDR3nt: TGTGCCAGCAGACAGCCCAGCTCCTACGAGCAGTACTTC
abundance: many; d_gene: TRBD1; j_gene: TRBJ2-7; v_gene: TRBV28; CDR3aa: CASSPIGDRRSYEQYF; CDR3nt: TGTGCCAGCAGTCCCATTGGGGACAGGCGATCCTACGAGCAGTACTTC
abundance: many; d_gene: .; j_gene: TRBJ2-1; v_gene: TRBV7-2; CDR3aa: CASSLVGRGDNEQFF; CDR3nt: TGTGCCAGCAGCTTAGTAGGCAGAGGGGACAATGAGCAGTTCTTC
abundance: many; d_gene: .; j_gene: TRBJ1-1; v_gene: TRBV10-2; CDR3aa: CASSRDTEAFF; CDR3nt: TGCGCCAGCAGCCGGGACACTGAAGCTTTCTTT
abundance: once; d_gene: .; j_gene: TRBJ2-2; v_gene: TRBV7-2; CDR3aa: CASRPSGELFF; CDR3nt: TGTGCCAGCAGACCTAGCGGGGAGCTGTTTTTT
abundance: .; d_gene: .; j_gene: TRBJ2-1; v_gene: TRBV7-3; CDR3aa: CASSLLHSNEQFF; CDR3nt: TGTGCCAGCAGCCTGCTGCATAGCAATGAGCAGTTCTTC
abundance: few; d_gene: TRBD2; j_gene: TRBJ2-7; v_gene: TRBV18; CDR3aa: CASSPGEGHEQYF; CDR3nt: TGTGCCAGCTCACCGGGGGAGGGGCACGAGCAGTACTTC
abundance: .; d_gene: .; j_gene: TRBJ2-3; v_gene: TRBV19; CDR3aa: CASRNPGTDTQYF; CDR3nt: TGTGCCAGTAGGAATCCAGGCACAGATACGCAGTATTTT
abundance: many; d_gene: .; j_gene: TRBJ1-2; v_gene: TRBV9; CDR3aa: CASSEGPGGVGYGYTF; CDR3nt: TGTGCCAGCAGCGAGGGGCCGGGAGGGGTCGGCTATGGCTACACCTTC
abundance: .; d_gene: TRBD2; j_gene: TRBJ2-3; v_gene: TRBV28; CDR3aa: CASGGSPGDTQYF; CDR3nt: TGCGCCAGCGGCGGGAGTCCGGGAGATACGCAGTATTTT
abundance: many; d_gene: TRBD2; j_gene: TRBJ2-1; v_gene: TRBV7-3; CDR3aa: CASSLAGGRDEQFF; CDR3nt: TGTGCCAGCAGCCTAGCGGGGGGGCGGGATGAGCAGTTCTTC
abundance: many; d_gene: .; j_gene: TRBJ2-7; v_gene: TRBV5-1; CDR3aa: CASSLGGPLSAYEQYF; CDR3nt: TGCGCCAGCAGCTTGGGTGGACCGTTAAGCGCCTACGAGCAGTACTTC
abundance: many; d_gene: .; j_gene: TRBJ1-2; v_gene: TRBV14; CDR3aa: CASSQQGWYYGYTF; CDR3nt: TGTGCCAGCAGCCAGCAGGGGTGGTACTATGGCTACACCTTC
abundance: .; d_gene: .; j_gene: TRBJ2-7; v_gene: TRBV6-1; CDR3aa: CASSDRQYF; CDR3nt: TGTGCCAGCAGTGATCGGCAGTACTTC
abundance: .; d_gene: .; j_gene: TRBJ1-4; v_gene: TRBV7-2; CDR3aa: CASSSRAGGKLFF; CDR3nt: TGTGCCAGCAGCTCAAGAGCGGGGGGAAAACTGTTTTTT
abundance: many; d_gene: TRBD1; j_gene: TRBJ2-3; v_gene: TRBV15; CDR3aa: CATSRVAGTGVSDTQYF; CDR3nt: TGTGCCACCAGCAGAGTTGCCGGGACAGGGGTGTCAGATACGCAGTATTTT
abundance: .; d_gene: .; j_gene: TRBJ2-5; v_gene: TRBV7-9; CDR3aa: CASSLPTGRETQYF; CDR3nt: TGTGCCAGCAGCTTACCCACAGGTCGAGAGACCCAGTACTTC
abundance: many; d_gene: .; j_gene: TRBJ2-7; v_gene: TRBV7-2; CDR3aa: CASSFLGTTSYEQYF; CDR3nt: TGTGCCAGCAGCTTTCTAGGGACAACCTCCTACGAGCAGTACTTC
abundance: many; d_gene: .; j_gene: TRBJ1-5; v_gene: TRBV6-1; CDR3aa: CASIETVNSNQPQHF; CDR3nt: TGTGCCAGCATTGAGACCGTGAATAGCAATCAGCCCCAGCATTTT
abundance: many; d_gene: .; j_gene: TRBJ2-7; v_gene: TRBV5-8; CDR3aa: CASSPLRSGSSYEQYF; CDR3nt: TGTGCCAGCAGCCCGCTTAGGTCAGGGAGCTCCTACGAGCAGTACTTC